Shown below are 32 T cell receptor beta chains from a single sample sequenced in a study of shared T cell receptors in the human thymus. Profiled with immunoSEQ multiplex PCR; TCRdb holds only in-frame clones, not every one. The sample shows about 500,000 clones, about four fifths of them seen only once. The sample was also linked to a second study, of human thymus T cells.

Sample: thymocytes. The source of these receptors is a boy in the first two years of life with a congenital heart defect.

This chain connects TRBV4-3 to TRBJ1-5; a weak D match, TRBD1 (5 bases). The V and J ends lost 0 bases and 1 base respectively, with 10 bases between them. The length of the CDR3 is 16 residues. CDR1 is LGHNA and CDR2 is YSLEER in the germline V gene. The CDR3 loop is CASSQDLTGSNQPQHF. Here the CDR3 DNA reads TGCGCCAGCAGCCAAGATCTTACAGGAAGCAATCAGCCCCAGCATTTT.

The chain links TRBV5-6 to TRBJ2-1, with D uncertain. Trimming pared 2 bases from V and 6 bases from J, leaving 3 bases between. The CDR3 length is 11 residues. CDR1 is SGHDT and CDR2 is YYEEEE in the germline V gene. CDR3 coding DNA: TGTGCCAGCAGCTTAGCCAATGAGCAGTTCTTC. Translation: CASSLANEQFF.

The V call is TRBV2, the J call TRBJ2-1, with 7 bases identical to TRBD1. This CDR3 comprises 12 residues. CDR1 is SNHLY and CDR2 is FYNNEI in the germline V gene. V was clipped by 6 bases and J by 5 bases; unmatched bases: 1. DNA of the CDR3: TGTGCCAGCAGGGGACAGCACAATGAGCAGTTCTTC. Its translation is CASRGQHNEQFF.

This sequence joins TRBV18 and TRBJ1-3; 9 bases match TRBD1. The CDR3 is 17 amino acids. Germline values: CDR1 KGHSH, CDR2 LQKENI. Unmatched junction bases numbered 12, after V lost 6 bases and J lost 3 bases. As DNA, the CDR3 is TGTGCCAGCTCCCGAAGGATGGGGACAGGGAATGGAAACACCATATATTTT. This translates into CASSRRMGTGNGNTIYF.

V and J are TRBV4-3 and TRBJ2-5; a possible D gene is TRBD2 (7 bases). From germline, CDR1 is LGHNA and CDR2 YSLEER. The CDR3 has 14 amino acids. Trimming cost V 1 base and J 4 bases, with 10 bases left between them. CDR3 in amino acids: CASSQVRGGETQYF. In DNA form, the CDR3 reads TGCGCCAGCAGCCAAGTAAGGGGGGGAGAGACCCAGTACTTC.

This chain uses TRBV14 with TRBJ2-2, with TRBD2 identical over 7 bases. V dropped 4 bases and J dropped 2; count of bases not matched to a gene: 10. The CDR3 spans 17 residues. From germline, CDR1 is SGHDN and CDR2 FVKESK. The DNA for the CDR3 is TGTGCCAGCAGCCCCGGGGGGACGGGCCGAAACACCGGGGAGCTGTTTTTT. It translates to CASSPGGTGRNTGELFF.

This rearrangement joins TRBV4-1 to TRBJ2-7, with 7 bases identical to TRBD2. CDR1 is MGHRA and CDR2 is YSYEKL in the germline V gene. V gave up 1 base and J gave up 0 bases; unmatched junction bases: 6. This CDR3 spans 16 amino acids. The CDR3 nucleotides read TGCGCCAGCAGCCAAGTTCCAGCGGGGAACTCCTACGAGCAGTACTTC. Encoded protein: CASSQVPAGNSYEQYF.

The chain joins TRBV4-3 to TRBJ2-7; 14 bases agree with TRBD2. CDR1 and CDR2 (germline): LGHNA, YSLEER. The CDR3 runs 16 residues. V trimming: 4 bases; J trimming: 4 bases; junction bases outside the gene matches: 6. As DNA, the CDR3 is TGCGCCAGCAGCCCAGGACTAGCGGGGGGCTCGTACGAGCAGTACTTC. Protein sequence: CASSPGLAGGSYEQYF.

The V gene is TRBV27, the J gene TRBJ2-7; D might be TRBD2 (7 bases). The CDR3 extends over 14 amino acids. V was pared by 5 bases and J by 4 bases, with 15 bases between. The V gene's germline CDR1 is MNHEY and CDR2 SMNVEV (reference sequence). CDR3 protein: CASSGGASDYEQYF. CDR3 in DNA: TGTGCCAGCAGTGGGGGGGCTAGCGATTACGAGCAGTACTTC.

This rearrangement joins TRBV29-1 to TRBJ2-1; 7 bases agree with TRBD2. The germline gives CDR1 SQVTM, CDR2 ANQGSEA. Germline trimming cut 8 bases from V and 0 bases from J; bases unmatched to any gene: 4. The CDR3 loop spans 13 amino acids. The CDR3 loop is CSHTSASYNEQFF. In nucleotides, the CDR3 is TGCAGCCACACTAGCGCCTCCTACAATGAGCAGTTCTTC.

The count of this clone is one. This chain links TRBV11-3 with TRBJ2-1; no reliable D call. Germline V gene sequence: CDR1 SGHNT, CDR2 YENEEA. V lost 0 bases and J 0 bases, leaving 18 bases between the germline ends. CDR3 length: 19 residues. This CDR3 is CASSLDPARSCPSYNEQFF. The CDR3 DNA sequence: TGTGCCAGCAGCTTAGATCCCGCGCGGAGTTGCCCCTCCTACAATGAGCAGTTCTTC.

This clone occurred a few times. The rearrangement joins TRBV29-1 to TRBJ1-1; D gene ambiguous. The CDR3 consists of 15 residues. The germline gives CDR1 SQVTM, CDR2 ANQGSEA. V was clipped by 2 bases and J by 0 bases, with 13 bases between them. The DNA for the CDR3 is TGCAGCGTTGAACGCCGCCGGGGTTTGAACACTGAAGCTTTCTTT. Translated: CSVERRRGLNTEAFF.

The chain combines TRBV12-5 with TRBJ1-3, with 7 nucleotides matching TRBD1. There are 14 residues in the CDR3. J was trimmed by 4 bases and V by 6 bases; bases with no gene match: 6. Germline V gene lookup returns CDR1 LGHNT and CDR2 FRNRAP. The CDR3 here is CASGKSDRGNTIYF. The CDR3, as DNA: TGTGCTAGTGGAAAGTCGGACAGGGGAAACACCATATATTTT.

CDR3 sequence (DNA): TGTGCCAGCTCAAGAGGGGACAGGGGCCACGAGCAGTACTTC. Translated: CASSRGDRGHEQYF. The V call is TRBV18, the J call TRBJ2-7, with 10 positions matching TRBD1. The CDR3 is made up of 14 amino acids. The junction had 6 bases not matched to a gene; V was cut back by 5 bases and J by 5 bases. Germline CDR1 reads KGHSH; CDR2 reads LQKENI.

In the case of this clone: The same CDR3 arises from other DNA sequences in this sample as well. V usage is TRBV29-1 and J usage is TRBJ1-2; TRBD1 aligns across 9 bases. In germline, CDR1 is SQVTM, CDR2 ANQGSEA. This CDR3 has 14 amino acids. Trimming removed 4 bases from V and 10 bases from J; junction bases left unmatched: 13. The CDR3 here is CSVVSYGQGKDYTF. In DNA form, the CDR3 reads TGCAGCGTTGTCTCTTATGGACAGGGGAAAGACTACACCTTC.

CDR3 in DNA: TGTGCCAGCTCACCCGGGACTAGCGGGAGGAATGAGCAGTTCTTC. Its protein is CASSPGTSGRNEQFF. The V gene is TRBV18, the J gene TRBJ2-1, with TRBD2 identical over 15 bases. The CDR3 covers 15 residues. V trimming: 3 bases; J trimming: 7 bases; junction bases outside the gene matches: 1. The germline V gene has CDR1 KGHSH and CDR2 LQKENI.

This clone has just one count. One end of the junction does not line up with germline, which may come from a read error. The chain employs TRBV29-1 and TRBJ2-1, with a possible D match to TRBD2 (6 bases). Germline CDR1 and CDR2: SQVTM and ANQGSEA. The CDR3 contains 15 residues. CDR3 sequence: CSVLFRERIGNGQFF. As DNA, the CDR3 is TGCAGCGTTCTTTTCCGGGAGCGGATTGGTAATGGGCAGTTCTTC.

CDR3 region: CSAGRTEAFF. CDR3 in DNA: TGCAGTGCTGGGAGGACTGAAGCTTTCTTT. The rearrangement uses TRBV20-1 and TRBJ1-1, with D unresolved. V lost 5 bases, J lost 5 bases, and 6 bases lay in between. Germline loops: CDR1 DFQATT, CDR2 SNEGSKA (reference sequence). The CDR3 consists of 10 residues.

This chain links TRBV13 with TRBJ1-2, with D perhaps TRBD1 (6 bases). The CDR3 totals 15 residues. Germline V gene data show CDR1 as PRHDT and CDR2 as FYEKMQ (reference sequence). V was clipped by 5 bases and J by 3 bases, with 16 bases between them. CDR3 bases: TGTGCCAGCAGCCTCCGGACAGAGGTTCACTATGGCTACACCTTC. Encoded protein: CASSLRTEVHYGYTF.

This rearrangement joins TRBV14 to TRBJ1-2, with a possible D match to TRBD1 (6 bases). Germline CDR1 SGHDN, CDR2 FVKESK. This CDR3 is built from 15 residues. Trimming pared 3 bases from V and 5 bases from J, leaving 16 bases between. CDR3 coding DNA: TGTGCCAGCAGCCAGACCGACAGGCACCCATATGGCTACACCTTC. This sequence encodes CASSQTDRHPYGYTF. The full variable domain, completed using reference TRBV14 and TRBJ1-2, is EAGVTQFPSHSVIEKGQTVTLRCDPISGHDNLYWYRRVMGKEIKFLLHFVKESKQDESGMPNNRFLAERTGGTYSTLKVQPAELEDSGVYFCASSQTDRHPYGYTFGSGTRLTVV.

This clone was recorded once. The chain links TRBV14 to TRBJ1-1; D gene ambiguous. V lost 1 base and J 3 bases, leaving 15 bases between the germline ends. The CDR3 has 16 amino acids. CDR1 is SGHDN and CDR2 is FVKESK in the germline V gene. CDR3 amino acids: CASSQGKGRRDTEAFF. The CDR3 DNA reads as TGTGCCAGCAGCCAAGGTAAAGGGAGAAGGGACACTGAAGCTTTCTTT.

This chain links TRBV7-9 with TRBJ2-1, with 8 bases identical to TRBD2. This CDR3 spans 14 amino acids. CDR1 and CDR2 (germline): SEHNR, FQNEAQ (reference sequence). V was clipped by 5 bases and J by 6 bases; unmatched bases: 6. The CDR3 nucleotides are TGTGCCAGCAGCACGAGCGGGAGTGGCAATGAGCAGTTCTTC. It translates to CASSTSGSGNEQFF.

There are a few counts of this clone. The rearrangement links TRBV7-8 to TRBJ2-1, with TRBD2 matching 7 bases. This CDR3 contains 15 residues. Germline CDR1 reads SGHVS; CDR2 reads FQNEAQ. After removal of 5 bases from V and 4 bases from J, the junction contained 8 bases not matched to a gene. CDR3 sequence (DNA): TGTGCCAGCAGCCTAACTCGAGCGGGGTACAATGAGCAGTTCTTC. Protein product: CASSLTRAGYNEQFF.

The CDR3 DNA is TGTGCCAGCAGCTTTAGCGGGAGGGCTTGGGATACGCAGTATTTT. Its protein is CASSFSGRAWDTQYF. The gene calls are TRBV11-2 and TRBJ2-3, with 11 bases identical to TRBD2. Germline V gives CDR1 SGHAT, CDR2 FQNNGV. This CDR3 comprises 15 residues. Unmatched junction bases numbered 5, after V lost 3 bases and J lost 6 bases.

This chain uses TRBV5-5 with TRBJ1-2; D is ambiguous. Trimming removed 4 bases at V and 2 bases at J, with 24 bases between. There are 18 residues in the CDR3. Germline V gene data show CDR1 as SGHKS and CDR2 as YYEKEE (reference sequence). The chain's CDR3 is CASSEAEGSSLENYGYTF. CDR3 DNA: TGTGCCAGCAGCGAGGCCGAGGGATCGTCGTTGGAGAACTATGGCTACACCTTC.

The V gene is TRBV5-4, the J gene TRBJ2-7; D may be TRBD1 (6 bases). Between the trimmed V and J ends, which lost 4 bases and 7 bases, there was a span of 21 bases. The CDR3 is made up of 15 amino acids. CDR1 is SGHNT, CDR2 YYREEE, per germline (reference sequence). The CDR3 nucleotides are TGTGCCAGCAGCGGTCCGGACAGTCCTGCCTCGGAGCAGTACTTC. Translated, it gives CASSGPDSPASEQYF.

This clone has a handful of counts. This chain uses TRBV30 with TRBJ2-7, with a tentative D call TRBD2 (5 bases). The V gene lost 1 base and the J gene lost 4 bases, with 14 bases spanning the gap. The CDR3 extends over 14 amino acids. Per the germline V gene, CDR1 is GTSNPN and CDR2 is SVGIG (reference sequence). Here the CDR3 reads CAWSALGREYEQYF. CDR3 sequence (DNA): TGTGCCTGGAGTGCCCTAGGTCGGGAATACGAGCAGTACTTC.

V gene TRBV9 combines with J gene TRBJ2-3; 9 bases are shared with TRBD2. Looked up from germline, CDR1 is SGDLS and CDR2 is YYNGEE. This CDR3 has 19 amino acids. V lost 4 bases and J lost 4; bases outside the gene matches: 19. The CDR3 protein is CASSTEARVAGAFADTQYF. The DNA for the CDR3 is TGTGCCAGCAGCACCGAGGCAAGAGTAGCGGGAGCGTTCGCAGATACGCAGTATTTT.

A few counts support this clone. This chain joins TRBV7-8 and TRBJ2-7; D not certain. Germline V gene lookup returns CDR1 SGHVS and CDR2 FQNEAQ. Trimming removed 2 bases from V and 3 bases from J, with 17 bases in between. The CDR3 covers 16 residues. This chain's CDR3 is CASSLSHAGVFYEQYF. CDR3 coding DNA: TGTGCCAGCAGCTTATCCCACGCAGGCGTTTTCTACGAGCAGTACTTC. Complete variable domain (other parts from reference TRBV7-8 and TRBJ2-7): GAGVSQSPRYKVAKRGQDVALRCDPISGHVSLFWYQQALGQGPEFLTYFQNEAQLDKSGLPSDRFFAERPEGSVSTLKIQRTQQEDSAVYLCASSLSHAGVFYEQYFGPGTRLTVT.

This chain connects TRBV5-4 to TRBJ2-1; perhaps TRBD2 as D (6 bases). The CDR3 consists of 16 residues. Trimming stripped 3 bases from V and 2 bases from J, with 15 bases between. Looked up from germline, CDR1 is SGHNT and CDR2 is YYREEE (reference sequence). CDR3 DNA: TGTGCCAGCAGCTCAATAGCGGAGATCCCCTACAATGAGCAGTTCTTC. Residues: CASSSIAEIPYNEQFF.

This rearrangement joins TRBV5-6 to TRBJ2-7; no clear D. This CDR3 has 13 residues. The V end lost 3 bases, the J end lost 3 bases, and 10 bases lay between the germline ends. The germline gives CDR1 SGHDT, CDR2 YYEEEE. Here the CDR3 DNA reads TGTGCCAGCAGCTCTCTATTCCACTACGAGCAGTACTTC. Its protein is CASSSLFHYEQYF.

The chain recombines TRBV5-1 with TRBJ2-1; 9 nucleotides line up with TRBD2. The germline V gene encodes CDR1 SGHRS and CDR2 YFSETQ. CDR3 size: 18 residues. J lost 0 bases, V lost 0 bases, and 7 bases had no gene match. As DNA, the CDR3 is TGCGCCAGCAGCTTGGGCCCTAGCGGGAAGAGCTCCTACAATGAGCAGTTCTTC. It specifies CASSLGPSGKSSYNEQFF. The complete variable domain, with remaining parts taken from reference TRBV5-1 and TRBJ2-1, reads KAGVTQTPRYLIKTRGQQVTLSCSPISGHRSVSWYQQTPGQGLQFLFEYFSETQRNKGNFPGRFSGRQFSNSRSEMNVSTLELGDSALYLCASSLGPSGKSSYNEQFFGPGTRLTVL.